This entry features one TCR beta chain sequence. Its specificity is unknown. The junction and the germline gene differ at one end; a read error may be behind it. These data originate in a study of tumor and adjacent non-tumor tissue in lung cancer. Study in general: Samples averaged around 4 million productive TCRbeta reads each. Overall study results and limits: Tumor repertoires had a smaller top 100 clone share than normal lung. Compared with tumor, normal lung showed significantly lower TCR diversity.

This CDR3 comprises 16 residues. CDR1 and CDR2 from the germline V gene are MNHEY and SVGAGI. Three rounds of nested PCR, following a modified ARM-PCR protocol, produced the TCRbeta library. TCRdb analysed the multiplex PCR reads with MiXCR anew, one entry per CDR3 protein. The table has 68,000 or so distinct CDR3 sequences, almost 60% seen once; the top ten hold 20%. The template was RNA from unsorted bulk tissue. Sequencing was carried out using lung tumor tissue. This receptor was obtained from a man between 45 and 60 years old with non-small cell lung cancer. V and J are TRBV6-5 and TRBJ1-2, with 9 bases aligning to TRBD1. CDR3 region: CASCYSGQGEMKGCTF. For the CDR3, the DNA is TGTGCCAGCTGTTACTCGGGACAGGGTGAAATGAAGGGCTGCACCTTC.